The 26 T cell receptor beta chains below come from one sample, sequenced in a study of blood T cell repertoires in COVID-19. Profiling relied on immunoSEQ multiplex PCR, and the TCRdb table lists in-frame clones only, not all of them. Found here are about 310,000 clones, about nine tenths of them singletons; the top ten hold more than 2%. Sequenced input: peripheral blood. The source is a man aged 18 to 29 with active or convalescent COVID-19.

The chain has TRBV10-1 and TRBJ2-3, with D maybe TRBD2 (5 bases). V lost 6 bases and J 14 bases, leaving 15 bases between the germline ends. Looked up from germline, CDR1 is WNHNN and CDR2 is SYGVQD (reference sequence). The CDR3 runs 11 residues. CDR3 in DNA: TGCGCCAGCAGCGGGATGCGTGGTTGGTATTTT. Its translation: CASSGMRGWYF.

The CDR3 protein is CATSRERRQGANEQFF. CDR3 nucleotide sequence: TGTGCCACCAGCAGAGAACGGAGACAGGGGGCGAATGAGCAGTTCTTC. The chain couples TRBV15 to TRBJ2-1, with 10 bases lining up with TRBD1. Germline trimming cut 0 bases from V and 7 bases from J; bases unmatched to any gene: 6. The germline gives CDR1 LNHNV, CDR2 YYDKDF (reference sequence). The CDR3 is made up of 16 amino acids.

Only a few counts were recorded for this clone. J is TRBJ1-5 and V is TRBV6-1; 7 bases line up with TRBD1. The ends lost 3 bases at V and 4 bases at J; junction bases unmatched: 6. Germline CDR1 reads MNHNS; CDR2 reads SASEGT. The CDR3 contains 15 residues. The CDR3 reads CASSDRDSFNQPQHF. CDR3 bases: TGTGCCAGCAGTGATCGGGACAGCTTTAATCAGCCCCAGCATTTT.

The chain combines TRBV28 with TRBJ2-2, with TRBD2 matching over 14 bases. The V gene end was trimmed by 3 bases and the J gene end by 5 bases; junction bases not matched to a gene: 14. The CDR3 consists of 20 residues. Looked up from germline, CDR1 is MDHEN and CDR2 is SYDVKM. The CDR3 DNA reads TGTGCCAGCAGTTTCCCGGGACAGGAATGGACTAGCGGGAGGACCGGGGAGCTGTTTTTT. Protein sequence: CASSFPGQEWTSGRTGELFF.

The V and J genes are TRBV10-2 and TRBJ2-1; D not certain. Germline CDR1 and CDR2: WSHSY and SAAADI. The ends were cut back, 8 bases at V and 8 bases at J, with 22 bases in the middle. The CDR3 is 15 amino acids. The CDR3 sequence: CASERVSQLKDEQFF. The CDR3 nucleotides are TGCGCCAGCGAGAGAGTTAGCCAATTGAAAGATGAGCAGTTCTTC.

The chain uses TRBV28 and TRBJ1-2; D not resolved. The CDR3 runs 14 residues. The germline gives CDR1 MDHEN, CDR2 SYDVKM. The V and J ends lost 6 bases and 2 bases respectively, with 13 bases between them. In nucleotides, the CDR3 is TGTGCCAGCAGCCCTAGCTTAGCCAACTATGGCTACACCTTC. Residues: CASSPSLANYGYTF.

The CDR3 spells CASSFRRNYNEQFF. The CDR3 nucleotides read TGTGCCAGCAGTTTTCGGCGGAACTACAATGAGCAGTTCTTC. V gene TRBV28 combines with J gene TRBJ2-1; D is unclear. In germline, CDR1 is MDHEN, CDR2 SYDVKM. This CDR3 comprises 14 residues. V was clipped by 3 bases and J by 3 bases, with 9 bases between them.

The V and J genes are TRBV6-5 and TRBJ2-7; unclear D gene. The CDR3 sequence is 14 residues long. V lost 1 base to trimming and J lost 3 bases, with 10 bases between them. Germline values: CDR1 MNHEY, CDR2 SVGAGI. The CDR3 DNA reads as TGTGCCAGCAGTTACTTACAATACCTCTACGAGCAGTACTTC. Its protein product is CASSYLQYLYEQYF.

As concerns this clone: This sample also contains other DNA sequences that code for the same CDR3. This sequence joins TRBV5-1 and TRBJ2-7; 7 bases align to TRBD1. The CDR3 loop spans 13 amino acids. V shed 0 bases, J shed 4 bases, and the junction held 1 base outside the gene matches. CDR1 SGHRS and CDR2 YFSETQ come from the germline V gene. CDR3 amino acids: CASSLDRGYEQYF. The CDR3 bases are TGCGCCAGCAGCTTGGACAGGGGATACGAGCAGTACTTC.

CDR3 sequence (DNA): TGTGCCAGCAGCAACTCTCGACAGGGCTCTGGCGGCTACACCTTC. Translating it yields CASSNSRQGSGGYTF. The chain is built from TRBV6-5 and TRBJ1-2; 7 bases align to TRBD1. CDR1 is MNHEY, CDR2 SVGAGI, per germline. V was clipped by 6 bases and J by 8 bases; unmatched bases: 15. This CDR3 comprises 15 residues.

This clone was observed a few times. This sequence joins TRBV5-8 and TRBJ1-1, with D unresolved. The CDR3 has 13 amino acids. Germline loops: CDR1 SGHTS, CDR2 YDEGEE. The V end lost 1 base, the J end lost 5 bases, and 9 bases lay between the germline ends. In DNA form, the CDR3 reads TGTGCCAGCAGCTTGTATCTGGAGACTGAAGCTTTCTTT. Translation: CASSLYLETEAFF.

The chain is built from TRBV10-3 and TRBJ2-3; D might be TRBD1 (7 bases). The ends were cut back, 2 bases at V and 3 bases at J, with 12 bases in the middle. The CDR3 runs 15 residues. Per the germline V gene, CDR1 is ENHRY and CDR2 is SYGVKD. This chain's CDR3 is CAISEAGQLTDTQYF. CDR3 nucleotides: TGTGCCATCAGTGAGGCGGGACAGTTGACAGATACGCAGTATTTT.

The J gene is TRBJ1-6, the V gene TRBV14; 7 nucleotides align to TRBD1. The CDR3 covers 21 residues. Germline V gives CDR1 SGHDN, CDR2 FVKESK. V lost 0 bases, J lost 6 bases, and 20 bases stayed unmatched. CDR3 sequence (DNA): TGTGCCAGCAGCCAAGATTTGGGGAGGAACAGGGGATTGCGGGGTAATTCACCCCTCCACTTT. Protein: CASSQDLGRNRGLRGNSPLHF.

The CDR3 loop reads CASSERTNRAGANVLTF. The DNA for the CDR3 is TGTGCCAGCAGCGAACGGACAAACCGGGCTGGGGCCAACGTCCTGACTTTC. This chain links TRBV5-4 with TRBJ2-6, with D possibly TRBD1 on 5 matching bases. V gave up 4 bases and J gave up 2 bases, with 16 bases separating them. Per germline, CDR1 SGHNT and CDR2 YYREEE (reference sequence). The CDR3 is 17 residues long.

The V gene is TRBV2, the J gene TRBJ2-1, with D hard to call. The ends were cut back, 2 bases at V and 3 bases at J, with 5 bases in the middle. There are 13 residues in the CDR3. Germline V CDR1 and CDR2: SNHLY, FYNNEI. The CDR3 DNA follows: TGTGCCAGCAGTGAATCCGGCTACAATGAGCAGTTCTTC. It is translated as CASSESGYNEQFF.

This clone was observed a handful of times. CDR3 in amino acids: CASSLGRQALNYGYTF. As DNA, the CDR3 is TGCGCCAGCAGCTTGGGAAGACAGGCCCTCAACTATGGCTACACCTTC. This chain uses TRBV5-1 with TRBJ1-2, with D tentatively TRBD1 (6 bases). This CDR3 has 16 amino acids. Germline lookup yields CDR1 SGHRS and CDR2 YFSETQ. The ends were cut back, 0 bases at V and 2 bases at J, with 14 bases in the middle.

The chain carries TRBV10-3 and TRBJ2-7; 7 bases line up with TRBD2. V trimming: 10 bases; J trimming: 0 bases; junction bases outside the gene matches: 3. Germline V gene data show CDR1 as ENHRY and CDR2 as SYGVKD. This CDR3 is built from 12 residues. The DNA for the CDR3 is TGTGCCAGCGCGGGGGTCTCCTACGAGCAGTACTTC. It codes for CASAGVSYEQYF.

The rearrangement joins TRBV7-8 to TRBJ1-2; a possible D gene is TRBD1 (6 bases). CDR1 SGHVS and CDR2 FQNEAQ come from the germline V gene. Trimming cost V 7 bases and J 8 bases, with 17 bases left between them. The CDR3 length is 13 residues. This CDR3 reads CASTPLGRGGYTF. Here the CDR3 DNA reads TGTGCCAGCACCCCCTTGGGCAGGGGAGGCTACACCTTC.

The chain employs TRBV10-3 and TRBJ1-5; 8 bases align to TRBD1. Germline-derived CDR1 and CDR2 are ENHRY and SYGVKD. The V and J ends lost 5 bases and 5 bases, in that order; junction bases with no gene match: 2. The CDR3 consists of 13 residues. The CDR3 spells CAISLQGDQPQHF. CDR3 sequence (DNA): TGTGCCATCAGTCTACAGGGGGATCAGCCCCAGCATTTT.

The V gene is TRBV11-2, the J gene TRBJ2-1; D may be TRBD2 (5 bases). Trimming took 1 base from V and 10 from J, leaving 17 bases between them. This CDR3 has 15 amino acids. Germline V gene lookup returns CDR1 SGHAT and CDR2 FQNNGV. The CDR3 nucleotides are TGTGCCAGCAGCTTAGCTGCCCTTGCGACGGGGGAGCAGTTCTTC. Protein: CASSLAALATGEQFF.

This chain links TRBV6-5 with TRBJ2-1; 9 bases line up with TRBD2. Germline values: CDR1 MNHEY, CDR2 SVGAGI. With V trimmed by 2 bases and J by 5 bases, 7 bases remained unmatched. CDR3 size: 16 residues. CDR3 DNA sequence: TGTGCCAGCAGTTACCGGGCGACTAGCGGCAACAATGAGCAGTTCTTC. This gives the protein CASSYRATSGNNEQFF.

This clone was seen only once. The chain carries TRBV5-4 and TRBJ2-7; TRBD1 is a possible D gene (6 bases). The CDR3 extends over 15 amino acids. V was shortened by 3 bases and J by 3 bases, with 16 bases between the two germline ends. Germline CDR1 SGHNT, CDR2 YYREEE (reference sequence). The CDR3 DNA sequence: TGTGCCAGCAGCTCAGCAGGGGACATAAGCTACGAGCAGTACTTC. As protein: CASSSAGDISYEQYF.

In DNA, the CDR3 is TGTGCCAGCAGTTCTAGCCTAGCGACGAACACCGGGGAGCTGTTTTTT. Its protein product is CASSSSLATNTGELFF. The chain carries TRBV27 and TRBJ2-2, with D possibly being TRBD2 (6 bases). With 4 bases removed from V and 0 bases from J, the gap between germline ends came to 12 bases. This CDR3 has 16 amino acids. Germline assignment: CDR1 MNHEY and CDR2 SMNVEV (reference sequence).

V gene TRBV4-2 combines with J gene TRBJ1-5; D call uncertain. The germline V gene has CDR1 LGHNA and CDR2 YNFKEQ. V lost 4 bases and J 4 bases, leaving 14 bases between the germline ends. The CDR3 consists of 15 residues. This CDR3 is CASSPWYRANQPQHF. Here the CDR3 DNA reads TGTGCCAGCAGCCCCTGGTACAGAGCTAATCAGCCCCAGCATTTT.

The genes are TRBV21-1 and TRBJ2-5; TRBD2 was called by the table and not checked on the DNA. TRBV21-1 is tagged as a pseudogene. The CDR3 has 16 residues. In DNA form, the CDR3 reads TGTGCCAGCACCCATTTAGGGCTAGCGGGAGTAGAGACCCAGTACTTC. Protein: CASTHLGLAGVETQYF.

The chain is built from TRBV5-1 and TRBJ2-3; 7 bases align to TRBD2. The germline V gene has CDR1 SGHRS and CDR2 YFSETQ. J lost 0 bases, V lost 3 bases, and 7 bases had no gene match. The CDR3 runs to 16 residues. The CDR3 DNA is TGCGCCAGCAGCTCCGGAGCGGGGTCTAGCACAGATACGCAGTATTTT. Amino acids: CASSSGAGSSTDTQYF.